A selection of T cell receptor beta chains follows, all from one sample in a study of blood T cell repertoires in COVID-19. Only in-frame clones appear in the TCRdb table, and some are missing; sequencing was by immunoSEQ multiplex PCR. Here the sample spans over 200,000 clones, around nine tenths being singletons. Sequencing was performed on PBMCs or T cells enriched from blood (not recorded which). Receptors were obtained from a man aged 25 to 40 who had recovered from COVID-19. CDR3s include the opening cysteine and the closing phenylalanine or tryptophan. A D gene is named only where the DNA matches it firmly. Expanded clones get a size class; other rows say once, few or many, or leave the size out.

cdr3_nt	cdr3_aa	j_call	v_call	d_call	clone_size
TGTGCCACCAGCAGAGGCCAGTTCGACTCTGGAAACACCATATATTTT	CATSRGQFDSGNTIYF	TRBJ1-3	TRBV15	NA	NA
TGTGCCAGCAGTTCCCTCAGGGGGACGGGCGAAAAACTGTTTTTT	CASSSLRGTGEKLFF	TRBJ1-4	TRBV6-5	TRBD1	once
TGTGCCAGCAGCTCCCGCAGGGGGCAGGATGGCTACACCTTC	CASSSRRGQDGYTF	TRBJ1-2	TRBV7-2	TRBD1	NA
TGTGCCAGCAGCACCTTACGGGAGACTAATTCACCCCTCCACTTT	CASSTLRETNSPLHF	TRBJ1-6	TRBV11-2	NA	NA
TGTGCCAGCAGTTTAGGGCTGTTGAACTATGGCTACACCTTC	CASSLGLLNYGYTF	TRBJ1-2	TRBV27	NA	NA
TGTGCCACCAGTGATCCAGGAGGTCGGGCTTTCTTT	CATSDPGGRAFF	TRBJ1-1	TRBV24-1	NA	few
TGTGCCACCAGCGCCGGACTAGCGGGAGATCGGATCGAGCAGTTCTTC	CATSAGLAGDRIEQFF	TRBJ2-1	TRBV15	TRBD2	NA
TGCAGCGGCCGGGACAGGGGTACAGATACGCAGTATTTT	CSGRDRGTDTQYF	TRBJ2-3	TRBV29-1	TRBD1	NA
TGCGCCAGCAGCTCTACAGGGGGCATAATATACACTGAAGCTTTCTTT	CASSSTGGIIYTEAFF	TRBJ1-1	TRBV5-1	TRBD1	NA
TGTGCCAGCAGTCTCCGGGACAGGGCTGAAAAACTGTTTTTT	CASSLRDRAEKLFF	TRBJ1-4	TRBV6-5	TRBD1	NA
TGTGCCAGCAGCCAAGTTCGTAATGAAAAACTGTTTTTT	CASSQVRNEKLFF	TRBJ1-4	TRBV3-1/TRBV3-2	NA	NA
TGTGCCAGCAGCCTGGCGGTGGACAGTTATGGCTACACCTTC	CASSLAVDSYGYTF	TRBJ1-2	TRBV5-4	NA	few
TGTGCCAGCAGCGTAGGGAGGGGATACAATGAGCAGTTCTTC	CASSVGRGYNEQFF	TRBJ2-1	TRBV9	NA	NA